These T cell receptor beta chains were read from a single sample in a study of blood T cell repertoires in COVID-19. This table comes from immunoSEQ multiplex PCR, and its TCRdb copy is limited to in-frame clones, with some not included. The sample lists roughly 290,000 clones, approximately 91% occurring once. The specimen was PBMCs or T cells enriched from blood (not recorded which). The receptors were gathered from a woman aged 40 to 55 who had recovered from COVID-19. Both conserved end residues are part of each CDR3. Each record gives: D gene, V gene, clone size, J gene, CDR3 protein, CDR3 DNA. The D gene is left open where the match is weak. Clone sizes are given selectively: once, few, many, or a class where the clone is expanded.

.	TRBV7-9	.	TRBJ1-2	CASSLVGPYGYTF	TGTGCCAGCAGCTTAGTTGGCCCCTATGGCTACACCTTC
TRBD1	TRBV23-1	.	TRBJ1-2	CASSPVGTGKPANYGYTF	TGCGCCAGCAGTCCCGTGGGGACAGGGAAACCAGCTAACTATGGCTACACCTTC
.	TRBV9	.	TRBJ1-2	CASSNWGTSYGYTF	TGTGCCAGCAGTAACTGGGGGACTTCCTATGGCTACACCTTC
.	TRBV2	.	TRBJ2-1	CASSEWIGTSYNEQFF	TGTGCCAGCAGTGAATGGATCGGGACATCCTACAATGAGCAGTTCTTC
.	TRBV6-5	.	TRBJ1-5	CASCRGGEPQHF	TGTGCCAGCTGCCGGGGGGGGGAGCCCCAGCATTTT
.	TRBV6-4	.	TRBJ1-2	CASSDSSRGYGYTF	TGTGCCAGCAGTGACTCGAGTCGGGGATATGGCTACACCTTC
TRBD1	TRBV2	.	TRBJ1-5	CASRVQGSGVNQPQHF	TGTGCCAGCAGAGTACAGGGGTCGGGGGTCAATCAGCCCCAGCATTTT
TRBD1	TRBV5-6	.	TRBJ1-1	CASTGTGRHEAFF	TGTGCCAGCACCGGGACAGGGAGACATGAAGCTTTCTTT
.	TRBV15	.	TRBJ1-2	CATSRDQESRYGYTF	TGTGCCACCAGCAGAGATCAAGAGAGTAGATATGGCTACACCTTC
TRBD1	TRBV2	.	TRBJ1-1	CAATRQGNTEAFF	TGTGCCGCAACCCGACAGGGAAACACTGAAGCTTTCTTT
.	TRBV5-1	few	TRBJ1-2	CASSLVAGDRDGYTF	TGCGCCAGCAGCTTGGTAGCGGGGGATCGGGATGGCTACACCTTC
TRBD1	TRBV6-2/TRBV6-3	.	TRBJ2-7	CASSWTGTGHIISYEQYF	TGTGCCAGCAGTTGGACCGGGACAGGGCATATAATCTCCTACGAGCAGTACTTC
.	TRBV30	.	TRBJ1-3	CAWSIPSGGGGNTIYF	TGTGCCTGGAGTATCCCCTCGGGGGGCGGTGGAAACACCATATATTTT
TRBD1	TRBV7-2	few	TRBJ2-7	CASSSSTGTGTYEQYF	TGTGCCAGCAGCTCGTCCACCGGGACAGGGACCTACGAGCAGTACTTC
TRBD1	TRBV14	.	TRBJ1-6	CASSQDTTGNSPLHF	TGTGCCAGCAGCCAAGATACGACAGGGAATTCACCCCTCCACTTT
.	TRBV5-1	once	TRBJ2-5	CASSLGGRRETQYF	TGCGCCAGCAGCTTGGGAGGGAGGCGAGAGACCCAGTACTTC
.	TRBV19	.	TRBJ2-3	CASSNGRSRADTQYF	TGTGCCAGTAGTAACGGGAGAAGTCGGGCAGATACGCAGTATTTT
.	TRBV5-4	.	TRBJ2-3	CASSGVGIVGDTQYF	TGTGCCAGCAGCGGGGTCGGGATAGTAGGAGATACGCAGTATTTT
.	TRBV27	.	TRBJ2-1	CASSLRTPGSDEQFF	TGTGCCAGCAGTTTACGGACTCCGGGAAGCGATGAGCAGTTCTTC
.	TRBV5-1	.	TRBJ1-1	CASRANTEAFF	TGCGCCAGCAGGGCGAACACTGAAGCTTTCTTT
.	TRBV18	.	TRBJ2-7	CASSPRTVLYEQYF	TGTGCCAGCTCACCTCGGACAGTCCTCTACGAGCAGTACTTC
.	TRBV6-5	.	TRBJ2-2	CASSYFDRNTGELFF	TGTGCCAGCAGTTACTTCGACAGAAACACCGGGGAGCTGTTTTTT
TRBD2	TRBV5-1	.	TRBJ2-3	CASSLDGTSATSDTQYF	TGCGCCAGCAGCTTGGATGGGACTAGCGCAACATCGGATACGCAGTATTTT
.	TRBV18	.	TRBJ1-5	CASSMGSGQPQHF	TGTGCCAGCTCCATGGGGAGTGGACAGCCCCAGCATTTT
.	TRBV7-8	once	TRBJ1-3	CASSPQRSGNTIYF	TGTGCCAGCAGCCCGCAGAGGTCTGGAAACACCATATATTTT
TRBD1	TRBV7-2	.	TRBJ1-2	CASSPHRTGPFNYGYTF	TGTGCCAGCAGCCCGCATAGGACAGGGCCTTTCAACTATGGCTACACCTTC
.	TRBV5-1	.	TRBJ2-3	CASSWDTSSTDTQYF	TGCGCCAGCAGCTGGGACACTTCTAGCACAGATACGCAGTATTTT
.	TRBV5-1	.	TRBJ2-3	CASSLGGSLTDTQYF	TGCGCCAGCAGCTTGGGAGGCAGCCTCACAGATACGCAGTATTTT
.	TRBV16	many	TRBJ1-3	CASSQSYFDLSAGNTIYF	TGTGCCAGCAGCCAATCGTACTTTGACCTTAGCGCTGGAAACACCATATATTTT
.	TRBV18	.	TRBJ1-5	CASSPGGPGTNQPQHF	TGTGCCAGCTCACCCGGAGGACCGGGCACCAATCAGCCCCAGCATTTT
TRBD1	TRBV25-1	.	TRBJ2-1	CASTLTGVVNEQFF	TGTGCCAGCACCCTGACAGGGGTAGTCAATGAGCAGTTCTTC
TRBD1	TRBV5-4	.	TRBJ1-3	CASSLDRGYNTIYF	TGTGCCAGCAGCTTGGACAGGGGGTATAACACCATATATTTT
.	TRBV19	once	TRBJ2-1	CASSIASRHNEQFF	TGTGCCAGTAGTATTGCTAGCCGCCACAATGAGCAGTTCTTC
TRBD2	TRBV28	.	TRBJ2-5	CASKSGIGQETQYF	TGTGCCAGCAAGAGCGGGATCGGGCAAGAGACCCAGTACTTC
.	TRBV5-1	.	TRBJ1-2	CASSLATMVYGYTF	TGCGCCAGCAGCTTGGCTACTATGGTCTATGGCTACACCTTC
.	TRBV3-1/TRBV3-2	.	TRBJ2-2	CASSQDTRAGGELFF	TGTGCCAGCAGCCAAGACACTAGAGCGGGCGGGGAGCTGTTTTTT
.	TRBV2	.	TRBJ1-1	CASSDPYTEAFF	TGTGCCAGCAGTGACCCGTACACTGAAGCTTTCTTT
.	TRBV5-6	.	TRBJ1-2	CASSSQGLKTGGYTF	TGTGCCAGCAGCTCTCAGGGACTCAAGACTGGGGGCTACACCTTC
TRBD2	TRBV2	.	TRBJ2-1	CASSPGLDNEQFF	TGTGCCAGCAGCCCGGGACTAGACAATGAGCAGTTCTTC
.	TRBV27	.	TRBJ2-7	CASSLNSFYEQYF	TGTGCCAGCAGTTTGAACTCCTTCTACGAGCAGTACTTC
TRBD1	TRBV4-2	.	TRBJ1-1	CASSRQGAMNTEAFF	TGTGCCAGCAGCCGACAGGGGGCAATGAACACTGAAGCTTTCTTT
.	TRBV24-1	.	TRBJ1-2	CATTREGGYGYTF	TGTGCCACCACGAGGGAGGGGGGATATGGCTACACCTTC
TRBD2	TRBV18	.	TRBJ2-4	CASSPPSGRAGNIQYF	TGTGCCAGCTCACCACCTAGCGGGAGGGCCGGAAACATTCAGTACTTC
.	TRBV6-4	once	TRBJ2-2	CASSDAGQNTGELFF	TGTGCCAGCAGTGACGCGGGTCAGAACACCGGGGAGCTGTTTTTT
.	TRBV19	.	TRBJ1-2	CASSIQFGSDGYTF	TGTGCCAGTAGTATCCAGTTCGGGAGTGATGGCTACACCTTC
.	TRBV11-2	once	TRBJ1-2	CASSLSPTTNYGYTF	TGTGCCAGCAGCTTAAGCCCTACCACTAACTATGGCTACACCTTC
.	TRBV9	.	TRBJ1-2	CASSLSGYGYTF	TGTGCCAGCAGCCTCAGCGGCTATGGCTACACCTTC
TRBD2	TRBV6-5	.	TRBJ2-5	CASSGLLETQYF	TGTGCCAGCTCGGGACTACTAGAGACCCAGTACTTC
.	TRBV5-4	.	TRBJ2-3	CASSLFGGRTDTQYF	TGTGCCAGCAGCTTATTCGGGGGAAGGACAGATACGCAGTATTTT
.	TRBV4-3	.	TRBJ2-1	CASSNHRELSYNEQFF	TGCGCCAGCAGCAATCACCGGGAGCTTTCCTACAATGAGCAGTTCTTC
TRBD1	TRBV7-2	.	TRBJ2-7	CASSPLTGKGYEQYF	TGTGCCAGCAGCCCCCTGACAGGGAAAGGCTACGAGCAGTACTTC
.	TRBV3-1/TRBV3-2	.	TRBJ1-4	CASSQGGLGEKLFF	TGTGCCAGCAGCCAAGGGGGCTTAGGCGAAAAACTGTTTTTT
TRBD1	TRBV7-6	.	TRBJ1-2	CASSMDRGHGYTF	TGTGCCAGCAGCATGGACAGGGGCCATGGCTACACCTTC
TRBD1	TRBV6-1	.	TRBJ1-2	CASSDRTGHGYTF	TGTGCCAGCAGTGATAGGACAGGCCATGGCTACACCTTC